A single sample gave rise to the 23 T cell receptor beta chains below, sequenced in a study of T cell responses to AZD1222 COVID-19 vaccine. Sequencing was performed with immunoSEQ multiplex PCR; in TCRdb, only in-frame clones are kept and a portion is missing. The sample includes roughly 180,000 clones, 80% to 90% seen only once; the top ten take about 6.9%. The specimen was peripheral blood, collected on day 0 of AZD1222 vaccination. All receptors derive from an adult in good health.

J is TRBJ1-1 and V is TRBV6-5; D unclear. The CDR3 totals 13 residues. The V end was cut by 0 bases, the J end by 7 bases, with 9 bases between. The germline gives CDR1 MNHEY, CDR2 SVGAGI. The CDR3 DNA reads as TGTGCCAGCAGTTACTCAGGGCTTGATGAAGCTTTCTTT. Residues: CASSYSGLDEAFF.

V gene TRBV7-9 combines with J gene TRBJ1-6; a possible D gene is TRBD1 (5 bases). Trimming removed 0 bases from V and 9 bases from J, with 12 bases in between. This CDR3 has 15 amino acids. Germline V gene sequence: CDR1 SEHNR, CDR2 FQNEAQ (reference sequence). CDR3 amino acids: CASSLAQGIASPLHF. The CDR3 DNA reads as TGTGCCAGCAGCTTAGCTCAGGGCATTGCTTCACCCCTCCACTTT.

CDR3 in DNA: TGCGCCAGCAGCCAAGGGGCGAAGAGGGGGCGGATTAGTGAAAAACTGTTTTTT. Translated, it gives CASSQGAKRGRISEKLFF. V is TRBV4-3 and J is TRBJ1-4, with 7 bases that match TRBD1. This CDR3 spans 18 amino acids. The V and J ends lost 1 base and 7 bases, in that order; junction bases with no gene match: 15. Germline CDR1 reads LGHNA; CDR2 reads YSLEER.

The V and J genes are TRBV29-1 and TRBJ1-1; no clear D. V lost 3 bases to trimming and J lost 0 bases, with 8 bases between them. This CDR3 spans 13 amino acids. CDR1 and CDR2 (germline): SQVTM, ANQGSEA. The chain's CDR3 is CSVEPRVNTEAFF. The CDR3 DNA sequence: TGCAGCGTTGAGCCCCGGGTGAACACTGAAGCTTTCTTT.

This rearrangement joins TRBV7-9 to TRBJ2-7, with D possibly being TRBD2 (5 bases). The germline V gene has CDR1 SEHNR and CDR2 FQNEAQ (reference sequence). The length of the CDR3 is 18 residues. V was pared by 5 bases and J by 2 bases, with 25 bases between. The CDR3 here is CASSPLRGKRDITYEQYF. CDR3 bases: TGTGCCAGCAGCCCTCTAAGAGGGAAAAGAGATATAACCTACGAGCAGTACTTC.

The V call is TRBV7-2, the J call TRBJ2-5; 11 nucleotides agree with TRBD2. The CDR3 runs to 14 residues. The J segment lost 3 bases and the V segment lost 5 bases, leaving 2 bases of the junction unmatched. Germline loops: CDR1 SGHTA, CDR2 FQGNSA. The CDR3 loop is CASSPGLAEETQYF. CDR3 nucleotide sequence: TGTGCCAGCAGCCCGGGACTAGCGGAAGAGACCCAGTACTTC.

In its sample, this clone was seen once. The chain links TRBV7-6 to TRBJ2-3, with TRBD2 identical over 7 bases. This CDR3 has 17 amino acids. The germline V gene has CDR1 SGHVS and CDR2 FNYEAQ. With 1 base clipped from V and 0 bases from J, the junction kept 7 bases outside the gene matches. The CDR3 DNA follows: TGTGCCAGCAGCTTAGGTTTTCGGGGGGAGAGCACAGATACGCAGTATTTT. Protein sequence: CASSLGFRGESTDTQYF.

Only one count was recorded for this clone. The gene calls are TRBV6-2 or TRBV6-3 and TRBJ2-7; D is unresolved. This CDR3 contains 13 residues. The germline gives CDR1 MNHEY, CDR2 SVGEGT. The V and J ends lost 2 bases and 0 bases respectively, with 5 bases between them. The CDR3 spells CASSYGFSYEQYF. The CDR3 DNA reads TGTGCCAGCAGTTACGGGTTCTCCTACGAGCAGTACTTC.

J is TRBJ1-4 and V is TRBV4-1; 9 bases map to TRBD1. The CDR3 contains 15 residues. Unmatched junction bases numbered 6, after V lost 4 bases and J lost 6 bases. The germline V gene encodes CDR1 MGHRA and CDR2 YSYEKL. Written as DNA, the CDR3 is TGCGCCAGCAGCCGACGGACAGGGGCAGATGAAAAACTGTTTTTT. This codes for CASSRRTGADEKLFF.

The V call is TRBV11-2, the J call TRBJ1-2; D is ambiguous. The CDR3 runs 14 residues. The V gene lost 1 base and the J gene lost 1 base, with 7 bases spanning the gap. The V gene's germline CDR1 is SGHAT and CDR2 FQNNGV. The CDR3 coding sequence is TGTGCCAGCAGCTTAGCACCCGTTAACTATGGCTACACCTTC. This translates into CASSLAPVNYGYTF. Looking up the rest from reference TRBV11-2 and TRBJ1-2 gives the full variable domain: EAGVAQSPRYKIIEKRQSVAFWCNPISGHATLYWYQQILGQGPKLLIQFQNNGVVDDSQLPKDRFSAERLKGVDSTLKIQPAKLEDSAVYLCASSLAPVNYGYTFGSGTRLTVV.

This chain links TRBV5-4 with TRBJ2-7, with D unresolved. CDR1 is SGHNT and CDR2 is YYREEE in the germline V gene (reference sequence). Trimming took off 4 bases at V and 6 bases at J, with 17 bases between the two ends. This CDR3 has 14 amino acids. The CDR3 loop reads CASSPSDLLGEQYF. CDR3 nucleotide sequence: TGTGCCAGCAGCCCATCCGACCTTTTAGGCGAGCAGTACTTC.

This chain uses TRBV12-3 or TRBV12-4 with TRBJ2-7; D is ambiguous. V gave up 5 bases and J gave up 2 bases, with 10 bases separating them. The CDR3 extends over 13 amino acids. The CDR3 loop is CASSPTNAYEQYF. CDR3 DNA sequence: TGTGCCAGCAGTCCGACAAACGCCTACGAGCAGTACTTC.

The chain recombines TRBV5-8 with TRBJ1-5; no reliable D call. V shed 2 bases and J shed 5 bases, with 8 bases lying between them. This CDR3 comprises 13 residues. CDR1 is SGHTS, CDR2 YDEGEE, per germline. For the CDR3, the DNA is TGTGCCAGCAGCTTAGGATCTTATCAGCCCCAGCATTTT. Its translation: CASSLGSYQPQHF.

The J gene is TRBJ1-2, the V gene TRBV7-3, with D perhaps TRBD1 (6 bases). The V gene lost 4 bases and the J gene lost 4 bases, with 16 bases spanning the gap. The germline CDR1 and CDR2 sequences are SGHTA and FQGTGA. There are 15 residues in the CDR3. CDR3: CASSSEPDSFYGYTF. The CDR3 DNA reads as TGTGCCAGCAGCTCAGAACCGGACAGCTTCTATGGCTACACCTTC. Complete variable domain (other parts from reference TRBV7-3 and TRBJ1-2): GAGVSQTPSNKVTEKGKYVELRCDPISGHTALYWYRQSLGQGPEFLIYFQGTGAADDSGLPNDRFFAVRPEGSVSTLKIQRTERGDSAVYLCASSSEPDSFYGYTFGSGTRLTVV.

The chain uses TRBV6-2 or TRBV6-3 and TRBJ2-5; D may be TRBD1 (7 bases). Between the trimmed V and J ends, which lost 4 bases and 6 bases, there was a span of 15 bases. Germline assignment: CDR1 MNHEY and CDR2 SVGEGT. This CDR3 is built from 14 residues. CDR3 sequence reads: CASSSQGEVKTQYF. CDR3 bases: TGTGCCAGCAGTTCTCAGGGGGAGGTGAAGACCCAGTACTTC.

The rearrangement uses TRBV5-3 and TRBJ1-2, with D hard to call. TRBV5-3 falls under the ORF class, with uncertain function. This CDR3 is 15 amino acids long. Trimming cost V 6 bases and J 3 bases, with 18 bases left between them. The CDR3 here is CARIGRISNDYGYTF. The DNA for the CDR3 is TGTGCCAGAATAGGGCGTATATCGAACGACTATGGCTACACCTTC.

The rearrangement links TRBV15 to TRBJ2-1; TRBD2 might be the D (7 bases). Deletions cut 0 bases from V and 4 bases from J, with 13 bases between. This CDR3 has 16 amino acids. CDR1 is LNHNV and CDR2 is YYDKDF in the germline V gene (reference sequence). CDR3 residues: CATSRDRRGGYNEQFF. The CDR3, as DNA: TGTGCCACCAGCAGAGATAGGAGGGGGGGGTACAATGAGCAGTTCTTC.

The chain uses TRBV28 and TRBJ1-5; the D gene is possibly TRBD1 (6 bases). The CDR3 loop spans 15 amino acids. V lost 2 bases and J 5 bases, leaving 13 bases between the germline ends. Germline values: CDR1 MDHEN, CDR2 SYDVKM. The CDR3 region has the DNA TGTGCCAGCAGTTTAACGGACAGACCTTATCAGCCCCAGCATTTT. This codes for CASSLTDRPYQPQHF.

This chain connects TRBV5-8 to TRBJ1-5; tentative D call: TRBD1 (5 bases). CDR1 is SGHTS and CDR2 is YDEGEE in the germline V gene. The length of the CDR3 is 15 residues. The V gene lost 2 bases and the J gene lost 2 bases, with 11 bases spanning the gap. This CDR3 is CASSFRVLGNQPQHF. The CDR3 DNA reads TGTGCCAGCAGCTTCAGGGTTCTGGGCAATCAGCCCCAGCATTTT.

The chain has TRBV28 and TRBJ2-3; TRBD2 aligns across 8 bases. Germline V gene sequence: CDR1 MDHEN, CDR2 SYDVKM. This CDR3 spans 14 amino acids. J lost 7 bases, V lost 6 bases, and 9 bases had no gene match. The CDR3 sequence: CASRDGGGTNTQYF. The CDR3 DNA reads TGTGCCAGCAGGGATGGCGGGGGGACGAATACGCAGTATTTT.

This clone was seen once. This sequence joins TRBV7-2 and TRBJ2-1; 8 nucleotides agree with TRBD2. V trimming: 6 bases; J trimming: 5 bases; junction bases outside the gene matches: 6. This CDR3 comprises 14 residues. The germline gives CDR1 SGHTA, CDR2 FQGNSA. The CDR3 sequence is CASRPQRGNNEQFF. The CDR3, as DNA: TGTGCCAGCAGACCTCAGCGGGGGAACAATGAGCAGTTCTTC.

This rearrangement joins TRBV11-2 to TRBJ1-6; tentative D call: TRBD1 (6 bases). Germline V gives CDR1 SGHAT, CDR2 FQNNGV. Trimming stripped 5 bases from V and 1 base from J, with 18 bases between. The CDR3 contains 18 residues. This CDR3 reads CASSRTTGKVSYNSPLHF. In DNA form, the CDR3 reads TGTGCCAGCAGCCGGACCACAGGGAAAGTGTCCTATAATTCACCCCTCCACTTT.

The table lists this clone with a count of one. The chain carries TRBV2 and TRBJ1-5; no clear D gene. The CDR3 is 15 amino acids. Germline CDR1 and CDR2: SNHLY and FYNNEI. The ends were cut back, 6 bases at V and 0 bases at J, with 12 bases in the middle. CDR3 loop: CASSLKSYSNQPQHF. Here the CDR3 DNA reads TGTGCCAGCAGCCTGAAGTCTTATAGCAATCAGCCCCAGCATTTT.